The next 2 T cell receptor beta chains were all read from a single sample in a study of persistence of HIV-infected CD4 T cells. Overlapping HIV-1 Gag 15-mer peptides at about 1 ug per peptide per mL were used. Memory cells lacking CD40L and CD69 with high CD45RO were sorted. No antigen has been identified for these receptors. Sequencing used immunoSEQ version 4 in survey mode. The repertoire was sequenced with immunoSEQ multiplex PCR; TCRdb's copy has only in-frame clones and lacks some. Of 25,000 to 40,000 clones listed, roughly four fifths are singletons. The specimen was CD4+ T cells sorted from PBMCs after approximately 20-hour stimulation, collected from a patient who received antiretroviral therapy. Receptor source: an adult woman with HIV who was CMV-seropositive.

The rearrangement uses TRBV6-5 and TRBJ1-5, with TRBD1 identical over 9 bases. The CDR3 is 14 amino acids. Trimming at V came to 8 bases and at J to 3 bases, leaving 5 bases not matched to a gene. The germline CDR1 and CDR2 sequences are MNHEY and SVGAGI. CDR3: CASVRTGVNQPQHF. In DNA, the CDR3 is TGTGCCAGCGTTCGGACAGGGGTCAATCAGCCCCAGCATTTT.

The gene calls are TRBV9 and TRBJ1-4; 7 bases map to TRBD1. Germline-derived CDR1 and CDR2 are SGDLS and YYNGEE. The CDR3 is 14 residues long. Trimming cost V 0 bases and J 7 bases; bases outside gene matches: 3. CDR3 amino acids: CASSVEGATEKLFF. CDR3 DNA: TGTGCCAGCAGCGTAGAGGGGGCCACTGAAAAACTGTTTTTT.